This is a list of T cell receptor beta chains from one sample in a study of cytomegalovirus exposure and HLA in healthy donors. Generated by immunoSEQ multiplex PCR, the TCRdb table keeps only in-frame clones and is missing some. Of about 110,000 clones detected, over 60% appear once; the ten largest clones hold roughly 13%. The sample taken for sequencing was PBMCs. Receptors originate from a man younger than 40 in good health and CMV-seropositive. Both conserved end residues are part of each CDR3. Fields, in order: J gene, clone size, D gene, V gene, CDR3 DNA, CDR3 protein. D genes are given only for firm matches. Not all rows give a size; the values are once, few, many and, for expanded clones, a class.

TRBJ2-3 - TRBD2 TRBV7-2 TGTGCCAGCACCCCTCTTCGGGGGGTAAGCACAGATACGCAGTATTTT CASTPLRGVSTDTQYF
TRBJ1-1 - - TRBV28 TGTGCCAGCAGTTACAGGGAGAACACTGAAGCTTTCTTT CASSYRENTEAFF
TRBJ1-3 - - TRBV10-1 TGCGCCAGCAGGGGGCCTTCTGGAAACACCATATATTTT CASRGPSGNTIYF
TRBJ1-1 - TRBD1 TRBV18 TGTGCCAGCTCACCCGGACAGGGGGCGCCTAAGCACACTGAAGCTTTCTTT CASSPGQGAPKHTEAFF
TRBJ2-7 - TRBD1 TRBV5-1 TGCGCCAGCAGCTATACGTATACGGGACAGGCCTCCTACGAGCAGTACTTC CASSYTYTGQASYEQYF
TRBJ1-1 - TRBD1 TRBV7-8 TGTGCCAGCAGCCGAGGGGGCACGAACACTGAAGCTTTCTTT CASSRGGTNTEAFF
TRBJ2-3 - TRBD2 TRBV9 TGTGCCAGCAGCGTATATAGCGGGGTAACTAGCACAGATACGCAGTATTTT CASSVYSGVTSTDTQYF
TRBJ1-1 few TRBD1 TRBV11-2 TGTGCCAGCAGACAGGGGGGCACTGAAGCTTTCTTT CASRQGGTEAFF
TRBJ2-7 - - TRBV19 TGTGCCAGTAGTATCGGCAGGAACTACGAGCAGTACTTC CASSIGRNYEQYF
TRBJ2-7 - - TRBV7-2 TGTGCCAGCAGCTTAGCGCGGGCAAGCTACGAGCAGTACTTC CASSLARASYEQYF
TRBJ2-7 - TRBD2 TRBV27 TGTGCCAGCAGTTTTCACTCGACTAGCGGGGCGCCCATTTTC CASSFHSTSGAPIF
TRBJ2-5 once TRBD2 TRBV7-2 TGTGCCAGCAGCTCCTTCTCGACTAGCGGGGTGGGAGAGACCCAGTACTTC CASSSFSTSGVGETQYF
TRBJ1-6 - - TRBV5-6 TGTGCCAGCAGCTCTAAGCAGGGTAGGGCTAATTCACCCCTCCACTTT CASSSKQGRANSPLHF
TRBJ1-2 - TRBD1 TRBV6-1 TGTGCCAGCAGTGTCGAACCGACAGGGGGCAGTGACTATGGCTACACCTTC CASSVEPTGGSDYGYTF
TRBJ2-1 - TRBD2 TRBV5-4 TGTGCCAGCAGCTTGGAAGCTCGGGGGGGGCGGGAGCAGTTCTTC CASSLEARGGREQFF
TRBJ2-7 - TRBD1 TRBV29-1 TGCAGCGTTGTTGGGACAGGGCACGAGCAGTACTTC CSVVGTGHEQYF
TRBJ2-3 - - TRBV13 TGTGCCAGCAGCGAACTAGGCCCCGATACGCAGTATTTT CASSELGPDTQYF
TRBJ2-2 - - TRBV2 TGTGCCAGCAAAGGAGGGAACACCGGGGAGCTGTTTTTT CASKGGNTGELFF
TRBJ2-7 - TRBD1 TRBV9 TGTGCCAGCAGCATATCCGGGACAGGCAATCTCGAGCAGTACTTC CASSISGTGNLEQYF
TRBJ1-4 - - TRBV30 TGTGCCTGGAGTGTCGGTGGTGAAAAACTGTTTTTT CAWSVGGEKLFF
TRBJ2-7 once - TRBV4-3 TGCGCCAGCAGCCAAGTACCAGGGGCTTCTTCCTACGAGCAGTACTTC CASSQVPGASSYEQYF
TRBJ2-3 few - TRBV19 TGTGCCAGTAGTATCCCTAATCGGGGTAAGGGCACAGATACGCAGTATTTT CASSIPNRGKGTDTQYF
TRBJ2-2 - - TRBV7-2 TGTGCCAGCAGAAATAGACAGCTAACCGGGGAGCTGTTTTTT CASRNRQLTGELFF
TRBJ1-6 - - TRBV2 TGTGCCAGCAGTCCAACAGTAGTGGGTAATTCACCCCTCCACTTT CASSPTVVGNSPLHF
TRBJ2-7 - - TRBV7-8 TGTGCCAGCAGCTCGAGGGCCGGGACAATCTACGAGCAGTACTTC CASSSRAGTIYEQYF
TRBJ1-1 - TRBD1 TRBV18 TGTGCCAGCTCACCTCAGGCCGGGACAGGGGTCACTGAAGCTTTCTTT CASSPQAGTGVTEAFF
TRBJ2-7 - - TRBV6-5 TGTGCCAGCAGTTACGAGCGGAGGAGCTCCTACGAGCAGTACTTC CASSYERRSSYEQYF
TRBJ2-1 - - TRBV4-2 TGTGCCAGCCGTAATAGGGGAGGCCTCAATGAGCAGTTCTTC CASRNRGGLNEQFF
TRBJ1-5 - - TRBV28 TGTGCCAGCAGTCCAACGGGGAGCAATCAGCCCCAGCATTTT CASSPTGSNQPQHF
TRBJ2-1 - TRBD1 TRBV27 TGTGCCAGCAGTCCGGGGACAGGGAAGGGGGATGAGCAGTTCTTC CASSPGTGKGDEQFF
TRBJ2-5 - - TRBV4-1 TGCGCCAGCAGCCCCTTCAACTTCCCCCAGACCCAGTACTTC CASSPFNFPQTQYF
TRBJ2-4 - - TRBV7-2 TGTGCCAGCAGCTTAGGGGCAGGGCCCAACATTCAGTACTTC CASSLGAGPNIQYF
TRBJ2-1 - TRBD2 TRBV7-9 TGTGCCAGCAGCGCCGGGGGGGCCCACAATGAGCAGTTCTTC CASSAGGAHNEQFF
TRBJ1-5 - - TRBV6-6 TGTGCCAGCAGTTACCGGGGGGACGCCAATCAGCCCCAGCATTTT CASSYRGDANQPQHF
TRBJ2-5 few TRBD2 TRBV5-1 TGCGCCAGCAGCTTGTTGGCTAGCGGGGGGGGATTACAAGAGACCCAGTACTTC CASSLLASGGGLQETQYF
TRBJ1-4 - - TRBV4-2 TGTGCCAGCAGCCAAGATTTCCGCGGAACTAATGAAAAACTGTTTTTT CASSQDFRGTNEKLFF
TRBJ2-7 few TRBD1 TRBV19 TGTGCCAGTGGGACAGCTGGCGCGACCGGCGATTACGAGCAGTACTTC CASGTAGATGDYEQYF
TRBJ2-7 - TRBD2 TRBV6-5 TGTGCCAGCAGGGGGGGAGGGTGGGACGAGCAGTACTTC CASRGGGWDEQYF
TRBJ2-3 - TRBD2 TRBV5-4 TGTGCCAGCAGCTTCGCGGGGGGAGGGGCAGATACGCAGTATTTT CASSFAGGGADTQYF
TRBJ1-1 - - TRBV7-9 TGTGCCAGCAGCACACCTCATGGGGGCGGCCTATTGAACGCTTTCTTT CASSTPHGGGLLNAFF
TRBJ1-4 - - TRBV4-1 TGCGCCAGCAGCCAAGATACAGGCCCTAATGAAAAACTGTTTTTT CASSQDTGPNEKLFF
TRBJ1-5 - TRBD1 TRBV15 TGTGCCACCAGCATTGTACATCACAGGGGCGGGTTTCAGCCCCAGCATTTT CATSIVHHRGGFQPQHF
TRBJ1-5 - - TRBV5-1 TGCGCCAGCGGCACCTGTGAGCGTCCCCAGCATTTT CASGTCERPQHF
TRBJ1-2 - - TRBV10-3 TGTGCCATCAATGCGGTGGCAGCTAACTATGGCTACACCTTC CAINAVAANYGYTF
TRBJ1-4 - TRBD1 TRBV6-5 TGTGCCAGCAGTTACGGGGGACAGGGGAATGAAAAACTGTTTTTT CASSYGGQGNEKLFF
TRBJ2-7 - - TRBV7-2 TGTGCCAGCAGCTTAGGGGCAGGTAGCGAGCAGTACTTC CASSLGAGSEQYF
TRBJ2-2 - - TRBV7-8 TGTGCCAGCAGCTTAGGCAGGGACACCGGGGAGCTGTTTTTT CASSLGRDTGELFF
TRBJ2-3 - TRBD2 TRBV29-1 TGCAGCGTTGAGGGTAGCGGGGGAGCCCTCACAGATACGCAGTATTTT CSVEGSGGALTDTQYF
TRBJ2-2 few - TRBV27 TGTGCCAGCAGTTTATTAAACACCGGGGAGCTGTTTTTT CASSLLNTGELFF
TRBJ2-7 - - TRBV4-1 TGCGCCGGCAGCCATGAAAATACTAGACCCTATGAGCAGTACTTC CAGSHENTRPYEQYF
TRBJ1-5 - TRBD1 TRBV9 TGTGCCAGCAGCGTAGAGGGGGCACGGAATCAGCCCCAGCATTTT CASSVEGARNQPQHF
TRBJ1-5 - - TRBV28 TGTGCCACGGGCAGGGTTAGGGGTCAGCCCCAGCATTTT CATGRVRGQPQHF
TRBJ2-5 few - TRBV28 TGTGCCAGCAGTACCCCAGGGTCGGTGAAGACCCAGTACTTC CASSTPGSVKTQYF
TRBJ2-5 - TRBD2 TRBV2 TGTGCCAGCAGTGGGACTAGCGGGGGGGGTGAAGAGACCCAGTACTTC CASSGTSGGGEETQYF
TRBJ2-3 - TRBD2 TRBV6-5 TGTGCCAGCAGTTACCTAGCGGGTATCACAGATACGCAGTATTTT CASSYLAGITDTQYF
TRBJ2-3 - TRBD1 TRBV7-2 TGTGCCAGCAGCTTAGGGGACAGGGAAGCAGATACGCAGTATTTT CASSLGDREADTQYF